A selection of T cell receptor beta chains follows, all from one sample in a study of blood T cells in healthy people across ages. TCRdb re-derived calls from the 5' RACE reads in MiXCR, one entry per CDR3 protein. Of more than 700,000 distinct CDR3 sequences in the sample, about 42% were seen once. Sample: blood. The source of these receptors is a man older than 75 in good health. The CDR3 runs from the conserved cysteine through the conserved F or W. For some rows the clone size is stated as once, few or many, or as a class when expanded; others skip it.

many,TRBV29-1,TRBJ2-7,CSVDAGRNTYEQYF
few,TRBV6-1,TRBJ2-1,CASTSAGRQFF
-,TRBV28,-,CASTSTGTGDNEQYF
-,TRBV27,TRBJ2-4,CASGTSHNEQYF
-,TRBV7-2,TRBJ2-5,CASSSLSRGLGETQYF
-,TRBV7-2,TRBJ1-3,CASSLNVAVSSGNTIYF
-,TRBV5-1,TRBJ2-1,CASSGGGTSGIEQFF
-,TRBV20-1,TRBJ2-1,CSARDMSSYNEQFF
-,TRBV9,TRBJ2-1,CASTVLAGGDNEQFF
-,TRBV6-1,TRBJ2-1,CASLGRSYNEQFF
-,TRBV2,TRBJ2-7,CASSVVLKGQGEDEQYF
few,TRBV2,TRBJ2-7,CASSAYRQGYEQYF
few,TRBV6-1,TRBJ2-7,CASSEAAGGPTYEQYF
-,TRBV27,TRBJ2-6,CASSPKLYTGANVLTF
-,TRBV27,TRBJ2-3,CASRRGYTQYF
-,TRBV27,TRBJ1-1,CASSPPGLSVLNTEAFF